A selection of T cell receptor beta chains follows, all from one sample in a study of shared clonotypes between healthy human individuals. Using immunoSEQ multiplex PCR, the repertoire was profiled, and TCRdb retains in-frame clones only, with some absent. The sample yields roughly 2.5 million clones, roughly 92% seen once. The sample consisted of naive CD4+ T cells sorted from blood. The receptor source for this set is a man between 18 and 35 years old in good health. CDR3s include the opening cysteine and the closing phenylalanine or tryptophan.

15 | TRBJ2-7 | TRBV28 | CASSLPGQGAIEQYF
15 | TRBJ1-6 | TRBV6-5 | CASSYQGEPNSPLHF
12 | TRBJ2-7 | TRBV28 | CASRVQGLEQYF
16 | TRBJ1-6 | TRBV6-5 | CASSWDPYSYNSPLHF
15 | TRBJ1-6 | TRBV2 | CASSAAGTSGSPLHF
15 | TRBJ1-2 | TRBV6-5 | CASRPGTSANYGYTF
12 | TRBJ2-2 | TRBV29-1 | CSVANSTGELFF
13 | TRBJ1-5 | TRBV18 | CASSRGLNQPQHF
15 | TRBJ2-3 | TRBV11-2 | CASSLEGARADTQYF
17 | TRBJ2-3 | TRBV5-6 | CASSQGHSGQAALTQYF
15 | TRBJ2-7 | TRBV10-2 | CASSPTSGGPYEQYF
14 | TRBJ1-2 | TRBV25-1 | CASSPGQGYYGYTF
16 | TRBJ2-3 | TRBV5-1 | CASSSYGSGGTDTQYF
13 | TRBJ1-1 | TRBV5-1 | CASGPEQGGEAFF